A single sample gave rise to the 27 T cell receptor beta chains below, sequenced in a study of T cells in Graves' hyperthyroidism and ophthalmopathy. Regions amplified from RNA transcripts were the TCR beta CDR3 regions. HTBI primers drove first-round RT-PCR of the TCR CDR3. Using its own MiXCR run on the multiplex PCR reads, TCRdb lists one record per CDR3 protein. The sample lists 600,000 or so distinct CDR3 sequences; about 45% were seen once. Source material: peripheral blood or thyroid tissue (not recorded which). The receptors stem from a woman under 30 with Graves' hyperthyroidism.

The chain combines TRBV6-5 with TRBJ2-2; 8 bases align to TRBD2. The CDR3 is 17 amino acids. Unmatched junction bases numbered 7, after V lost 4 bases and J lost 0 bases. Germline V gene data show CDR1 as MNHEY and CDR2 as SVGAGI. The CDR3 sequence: CASSFSTSETNTGELFF. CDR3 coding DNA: TGTGCCAGCAGTTTCTCGACTAGCGAAACGAACACCGGGGAGCTGTTTTTT.

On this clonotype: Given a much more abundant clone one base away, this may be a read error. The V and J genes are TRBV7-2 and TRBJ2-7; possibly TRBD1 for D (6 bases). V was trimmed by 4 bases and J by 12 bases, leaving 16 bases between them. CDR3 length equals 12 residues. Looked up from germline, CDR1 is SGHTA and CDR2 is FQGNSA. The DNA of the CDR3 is TGTGCCAGCAGCTCCTTCGGGGACACTCCGTACTTC. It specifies CASSSFGDTPYF. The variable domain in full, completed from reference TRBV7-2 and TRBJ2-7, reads GAGVSQSPSNKVTEKGKDVELRCDPISGHTALYWYRQSLGQGLEFLIYFQGNSAPDKSGLPSDRFSAERTGGSVSTLTIQRTQQEDSAVYLCASSSFGDTPYFGPGTRLTVT.

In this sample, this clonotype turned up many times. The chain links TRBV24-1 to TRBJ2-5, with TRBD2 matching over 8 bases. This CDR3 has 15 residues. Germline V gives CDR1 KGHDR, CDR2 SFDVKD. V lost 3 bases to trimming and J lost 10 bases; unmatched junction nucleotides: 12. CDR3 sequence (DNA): TGTGCCACCAGTGATCCCTCGGATCTCGGGGGGGACCAGTACTTC. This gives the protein CATSDPSDLGGDQYF.

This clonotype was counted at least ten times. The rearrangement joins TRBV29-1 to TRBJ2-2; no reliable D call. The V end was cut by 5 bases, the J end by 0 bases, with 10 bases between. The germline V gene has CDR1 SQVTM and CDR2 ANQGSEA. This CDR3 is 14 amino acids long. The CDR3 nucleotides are TGCAGCGTTAGGGTGGGCCCGAACACCGGGGAGCTGTTTTTT. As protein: CSVRVGPNTGELFF.

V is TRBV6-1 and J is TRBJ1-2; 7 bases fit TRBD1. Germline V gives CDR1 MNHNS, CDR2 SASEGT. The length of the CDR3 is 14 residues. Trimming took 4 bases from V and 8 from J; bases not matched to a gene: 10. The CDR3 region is CASSGQGGIGGYTF. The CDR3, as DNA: TGTGCCAGCAGTGGGCAGGGGGGCATAGGAGGCTACACCTTC.

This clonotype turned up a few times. CDR3 nucleotide sequence: TGTGCCAGCAGCTTGCGGGAACGGAACACCGGGGAGCTGTTTTTT. It yields the protein CASSLRERNTGELFF. The chain links TRBV7-8 to TRBJ2-2; TRBD2 is a possible D gene (6 bases). The V end was cut by 3 bases, the J end by 1 base, with 9 bases between. Germline V lookup: CDR1 SGHVS, CDR2 FQNEAQ. This CDR3 comprises 15 residues. Complete variable domain (other parts from reference TRBV7-8 and TRBJ2-2): GAGVSQSPRYKVAKRGQDVALRCDPISGHVSLFWYQQALGQGPEFLTYFQNEAQLDKSGLPSDRFFAERPEGSVSTLKIQRTQQEDSAVYLCASSLRERNTGELFFGEGSRLTVL.

CDR3: CASSPDPGAGETQYF. CDR3 bases: TGCGCCAGCAGCCCAGACCCCGGGGCGGGTGAGACCCAGTACTTC. The chain links TRBV4-3 to TRBJ2-5, with D possibly called TRBD1 or TRBD2 (5 bases each). Germline V gives CDR1 LGHNA, CDR2 YSLEER. The CDR3 runs to 15 residues. V lost 4 bases to trimming and J lost 5 bases, with 17 bases between them.

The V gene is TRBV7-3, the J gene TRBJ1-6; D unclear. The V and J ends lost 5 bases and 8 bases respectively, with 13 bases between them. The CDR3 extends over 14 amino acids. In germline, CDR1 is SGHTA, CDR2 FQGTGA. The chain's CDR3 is CASSPTPAYSPLHF. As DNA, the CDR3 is TGTGCCAGCAGCCCCACCCCGGCCTATTCACCCCTCCACTTT.

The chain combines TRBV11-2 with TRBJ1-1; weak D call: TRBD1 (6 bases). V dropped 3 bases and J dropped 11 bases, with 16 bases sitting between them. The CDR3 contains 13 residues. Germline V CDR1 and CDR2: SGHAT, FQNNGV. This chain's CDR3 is CASSFLTGFKAFF. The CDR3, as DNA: TGTGCCAGCAGCTTCCTCACAGGGTTTAAGGCTTTCTTT.

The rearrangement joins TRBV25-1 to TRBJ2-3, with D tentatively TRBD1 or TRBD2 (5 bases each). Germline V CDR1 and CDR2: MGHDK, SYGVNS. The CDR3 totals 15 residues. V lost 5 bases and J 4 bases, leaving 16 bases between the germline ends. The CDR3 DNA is TGTGCCAGCAGTTACTCGGGGCCGAACGCAGATACGCAGTATTTT. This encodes CASSYSGPNADTQYF.

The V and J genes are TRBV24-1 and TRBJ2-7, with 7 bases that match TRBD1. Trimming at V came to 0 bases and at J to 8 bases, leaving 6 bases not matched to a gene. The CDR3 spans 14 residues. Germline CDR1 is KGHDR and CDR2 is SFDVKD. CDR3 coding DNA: TGTGCCACCAGTGATTTGGGACAGGACCTGCAGCAGTACTTC. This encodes CATSDLGQDLQQYF.

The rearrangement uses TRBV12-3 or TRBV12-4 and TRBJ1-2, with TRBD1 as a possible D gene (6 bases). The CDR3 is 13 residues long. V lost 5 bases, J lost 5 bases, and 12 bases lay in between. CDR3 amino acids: CASSPGAAYGYTF. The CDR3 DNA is TGTGCCAGCAGTCCAGGGGCAGCGTATGGCTACACCTTC.

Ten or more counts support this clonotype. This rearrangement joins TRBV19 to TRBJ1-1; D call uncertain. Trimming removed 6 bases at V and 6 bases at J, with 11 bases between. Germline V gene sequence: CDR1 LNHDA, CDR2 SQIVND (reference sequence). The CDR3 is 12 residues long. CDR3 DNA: TGTGCCAGTAGGACGGGAAGGTCTGAAGCTTTCTTT. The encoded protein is CASRTGRSEAFF.

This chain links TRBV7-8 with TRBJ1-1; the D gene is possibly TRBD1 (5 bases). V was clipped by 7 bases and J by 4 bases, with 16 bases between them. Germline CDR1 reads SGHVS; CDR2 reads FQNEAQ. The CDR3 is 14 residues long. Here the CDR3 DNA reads TGTGCCAGCACAGACCAGGGACTGGCCACTGAAGCTTTCTTT. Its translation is CASTDQGLATEAFF.

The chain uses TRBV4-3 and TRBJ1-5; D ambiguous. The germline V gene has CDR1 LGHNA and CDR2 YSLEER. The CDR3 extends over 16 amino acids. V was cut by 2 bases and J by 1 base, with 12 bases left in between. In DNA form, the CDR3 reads TGCGCCAGCAGCCAACCCTCGGCGGGCAGCAATCAGCCCCAGCATTTT. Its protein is CASSQPSAGSNQPQHF.

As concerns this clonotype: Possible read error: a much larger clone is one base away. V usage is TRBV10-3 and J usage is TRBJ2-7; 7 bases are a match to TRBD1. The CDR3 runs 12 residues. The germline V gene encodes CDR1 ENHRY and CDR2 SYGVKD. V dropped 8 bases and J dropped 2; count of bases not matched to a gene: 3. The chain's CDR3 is CAIRQGAYEQYF. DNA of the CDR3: TGTGCCATCCGACAGGGAGCCTACGAGCAGTACTTC.

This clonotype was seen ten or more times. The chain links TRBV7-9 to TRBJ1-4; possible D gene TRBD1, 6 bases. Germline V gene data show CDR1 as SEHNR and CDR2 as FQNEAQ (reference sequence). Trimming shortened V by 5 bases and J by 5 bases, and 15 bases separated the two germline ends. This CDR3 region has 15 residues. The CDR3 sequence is CASSRKQGGNEKLFF. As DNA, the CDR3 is TGTGCCAGCAGCCGAAAACAGGGTGGCAATGAAAAACTGTTTTTT.

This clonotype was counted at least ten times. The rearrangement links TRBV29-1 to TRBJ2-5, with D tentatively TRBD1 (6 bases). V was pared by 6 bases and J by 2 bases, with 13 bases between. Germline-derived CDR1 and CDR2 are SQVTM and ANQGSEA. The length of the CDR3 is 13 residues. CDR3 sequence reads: CSVKQGGQETQYF. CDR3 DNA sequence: TGCAGCGTAAAACAGGGCGGACAAGAGACCCAGTACTTC.

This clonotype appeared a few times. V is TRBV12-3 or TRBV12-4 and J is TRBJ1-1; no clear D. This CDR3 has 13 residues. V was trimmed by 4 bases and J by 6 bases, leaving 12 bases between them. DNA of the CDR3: TGTGCCAGCAGTTACGGCGGCCGGCCTGAAGCTTTCTTT. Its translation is CASSYGGRPEAFF.

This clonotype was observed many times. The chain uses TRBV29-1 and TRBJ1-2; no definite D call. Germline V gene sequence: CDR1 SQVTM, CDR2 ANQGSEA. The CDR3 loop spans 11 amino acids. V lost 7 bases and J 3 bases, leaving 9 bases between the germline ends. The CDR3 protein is CSDDGYYGYTF. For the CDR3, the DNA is TGCAGCGATGACGGATACTATGGCTACACCTTC.

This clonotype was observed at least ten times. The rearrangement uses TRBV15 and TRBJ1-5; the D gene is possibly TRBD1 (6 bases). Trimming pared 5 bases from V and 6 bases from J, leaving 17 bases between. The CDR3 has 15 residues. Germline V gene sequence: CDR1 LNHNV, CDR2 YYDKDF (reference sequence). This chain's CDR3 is CATSVNGGQAQPQHF. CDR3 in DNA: TGTGCCACCAGCGTAAACGGGGGGCAGGCTCAGCCCCAGCATTTT.

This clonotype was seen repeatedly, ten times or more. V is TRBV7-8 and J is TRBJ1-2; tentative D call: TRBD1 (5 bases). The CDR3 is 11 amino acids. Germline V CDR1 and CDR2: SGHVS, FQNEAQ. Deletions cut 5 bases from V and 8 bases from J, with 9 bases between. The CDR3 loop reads CASSQGIGYTF. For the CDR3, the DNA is TGTGCCAGCAGCCAGGGCATCGGCTACACCTTC.

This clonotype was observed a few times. The CDR3 bases are TGCGCCAGCAGCGAGGGACATACGGCCACTGAAGCTTTCTTT. This sequence encodes CASSEGHTATEAFF. The gene calls are TRBV5-1 and TRBJ1-1, with a possible D match to TRBD1 (6 bases). Germline loops: CDR1 SGHRS, CDR2 YFSETQ. CDR3 length equals 14 residues. The V gene lost 4 bases and the J gene lost 4 bases, with 14 bases spanning the gap.

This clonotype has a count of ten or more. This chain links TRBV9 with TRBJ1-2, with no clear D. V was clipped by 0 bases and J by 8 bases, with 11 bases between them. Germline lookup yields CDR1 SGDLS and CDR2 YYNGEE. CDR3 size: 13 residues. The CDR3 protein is CASSVAGGEGYTF. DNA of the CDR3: TGTGCCAGCAGCGTAGCGGGCGGTGAGGGCTACACCTTC.

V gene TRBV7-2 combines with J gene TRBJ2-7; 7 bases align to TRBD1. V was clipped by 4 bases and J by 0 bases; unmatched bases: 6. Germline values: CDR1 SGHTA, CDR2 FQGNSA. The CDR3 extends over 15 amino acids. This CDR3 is CASSWRQGFSYEQYF. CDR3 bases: TGTGCCAGCAGCTGGCGACAGGGCTTCTCCTACGAGCAGTACTTC.

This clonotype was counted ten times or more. The CDR3 spells CASSQNSMAVTQYF. CDR3 sequence (DNA): TGTGCCAGCAGCCAGAACTCAATGGCAGTGACCCAGTACTTC. This chain uses TRBV7-2 with TRBJ2-5; unclear D gene. This CDR3 has 14 residues. V was cut by 5 bases and J by 7 bases, with 17 bases left in between. Per the germline V gene, CDR1 is SGHTA and CDR2 is FQGNSA.

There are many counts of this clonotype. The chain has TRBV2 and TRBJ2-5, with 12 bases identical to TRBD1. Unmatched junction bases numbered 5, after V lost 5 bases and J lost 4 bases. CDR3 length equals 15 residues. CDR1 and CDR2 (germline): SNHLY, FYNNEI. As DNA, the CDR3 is TGTGCCAGCAGTAGCTGGGACAGGGGGCTAGAGACCCAGTACTTC. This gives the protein CASSSWDRGLETQYF.